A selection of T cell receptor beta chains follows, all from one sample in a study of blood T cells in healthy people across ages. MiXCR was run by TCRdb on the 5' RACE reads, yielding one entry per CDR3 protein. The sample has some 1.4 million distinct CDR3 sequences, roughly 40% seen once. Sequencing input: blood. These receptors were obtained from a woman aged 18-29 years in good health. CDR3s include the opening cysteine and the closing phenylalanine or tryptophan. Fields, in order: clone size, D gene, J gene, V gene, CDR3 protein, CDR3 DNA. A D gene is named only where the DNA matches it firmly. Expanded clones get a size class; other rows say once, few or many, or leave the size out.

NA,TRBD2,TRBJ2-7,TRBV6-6,CASSYLGGNEQYF,TGTGCCAGCAGTTACTTGGGAGGGAACGAGCAGTACTTC
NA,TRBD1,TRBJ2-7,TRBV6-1,CASSEKGGSTYEQYF,TGTGCCAGCAGTGAAAAAGGGGGCTCAACCTACGAGCAGTACTTC
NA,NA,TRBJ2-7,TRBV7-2,CASSSKVRGEQYF,TGTGCCAGCAGCTCTAAGGTCCGGGGCGAGCAGTACTTC
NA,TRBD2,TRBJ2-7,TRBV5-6,CASSLPGTSFFEQYF,TGTGCCAGCAGCTTGCCCGGGACTAGCTTTTTCGAGCAGTACTTC
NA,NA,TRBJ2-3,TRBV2,CASRRRTSTDTQYF,TGTGCCAGCAGGCGGAGGACGAGCACAGATACGCAGTATTTT
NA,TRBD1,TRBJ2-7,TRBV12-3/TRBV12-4,CASRGDRESYEQYF,TGTGCCAGCAGGGGGGACAGGGAGTCCTACGAGCAGTACTTC
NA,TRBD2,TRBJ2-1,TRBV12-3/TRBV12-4,CASSFVAGIANEQFF,TGTGCCAGCAGTTTTGTAGCGGGGATAGCCAATGAGCAGTTCTTC
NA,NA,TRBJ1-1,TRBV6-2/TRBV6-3,CASRRRENTEAFF,TGTGCCAGCAGGCGCAGGGAGAACACTGAAGCTTTCTTT
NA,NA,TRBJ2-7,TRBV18,CASSPIRDRSSDEQYF,TGTGCCAGCTCCCCGATCCGGGACCGGAGCTCCGACGAGCAGTACTTC
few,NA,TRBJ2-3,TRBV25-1,CASSDSLTTDTQYF,TGTGCCAGCAGTGATTCCCTGACCACAGATACGCAGTATTTT
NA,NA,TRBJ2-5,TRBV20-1,CSARRGGAGEETQYF,TGCAGTGCTAGGAGGGGCGGAGCAGGGGAAGAGACCCAGTACTTC
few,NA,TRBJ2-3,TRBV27,CASLTRASDTQYF,TGTGCCAGTCTAACTCGGGCTAGCGATACGCAGTATTTT
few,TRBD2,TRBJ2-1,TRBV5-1,CASSLNPGTSVLSEQFF,TGCGCCAGCAGCTTAAACCCGGGGACTAGCGTCCTGTCTGAGCAGTTCTTC
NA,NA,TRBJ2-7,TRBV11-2,CASSLDWGGVDEQYF,TGTGCCAGCAGCTTAGATTGGGGAGGTGTGGATGAGCAGTACTTC
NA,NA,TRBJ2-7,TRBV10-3,CAISESAGKDEQYF,TGTGCCATCAGTGAGTCGGCAGGGAAGGACGAGCAGTACTTC
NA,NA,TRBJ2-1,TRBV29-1,CSVETAISNAQFF,TGCAGCGTTGAAACTGCTATCTCAAACGCCCAGTTCTTC
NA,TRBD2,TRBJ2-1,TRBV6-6,CASLGAGGPHNEQFF,TGTGCCAGCTTGGGAGCGGGAGGGCCGCACAATGAGCAGTTCTTC
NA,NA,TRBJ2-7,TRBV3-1,CASSQEIGGIGSYEQYF,TGTGCCAGCAGCCAAGAGATAGGGGGGATAGGGAGCTACGAGCAGTACTTC
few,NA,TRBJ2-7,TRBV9,CASSVVMGGEQYF,TGTGCCAGCAGCGTAGTAATGGGGGGCGAGCAGTACTTC
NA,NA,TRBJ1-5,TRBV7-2,CASSHEGDRPGNQPQHF,TGTGCCAGCAGCCACGAAGGTGACAGGCCGGGCAATCAGCCCCAGCATTTT
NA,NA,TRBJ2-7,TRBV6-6,CASSYDVYEQYF,TGTGCCAGCAGTTACGATGTCTACGAGCAGTACTTC
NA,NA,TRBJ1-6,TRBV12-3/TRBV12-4,CASSPSGSSSYNSPLHF,TGTGCCAGCAGCCCTTCGGGGTCAAGCTCCTATAATTCACCCCTCCACTTT
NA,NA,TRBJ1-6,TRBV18,CASSQQGGDSPLHF,TGTGCCAGCTCACAGCAGGGAGGCGATTCACCCCTCCACTTT
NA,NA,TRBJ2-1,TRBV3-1,CASQGGTELNEQFF,TGTGCCAGCCAGGGCGGGACCGAATTAAATGAGCAGTTCTTC
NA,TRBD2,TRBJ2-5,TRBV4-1,CASSPSGIAGVETQYF,TGCGCCAGCAGCCCCTCGGGGATAGCGGGGGTAGAGACCCAGTACTTC
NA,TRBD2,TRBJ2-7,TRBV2,CASRRTSGGNEQYF,TGTGCCAGCAGAAGGACTAGCGGGGGCAATGAGCAGTACTTC
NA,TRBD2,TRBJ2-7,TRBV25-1,CASSDGGGRTYEQYF,TGTGCCAGCAGTGACGGGGGAGGGAGGACCTACGAGCAGTACTTC
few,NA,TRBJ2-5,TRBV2,CASPVPGRETQYF,TGTGCCAGCCCCGTCCCGGGGCGGGAGACCCAGTACTTC
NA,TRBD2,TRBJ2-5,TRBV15,CATSRERGLAAKETQYF,TGTGCCACCAGCAGAGAGAGGGGACTAGCGGCTAAAGAGACCCAGTACTTC
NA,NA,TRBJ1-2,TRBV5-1,CASSFLGDRSNYGYTF,TGCGCCAGCAGCTTCCTTGGGGACCGCTCTAACTATGGCTACACCTTC
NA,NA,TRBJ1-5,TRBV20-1,CSARDLVDRLSQPQHF,TGCAGTGCTAGAGATCTTGTAGACAGGCTCAGTCAGCCCCAGCATTTT
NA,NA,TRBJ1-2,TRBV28,CASSQGKRRTGANYGYTF,TGTGCCAGCAGCCAGGGGAAACGGCGGACTGGGGCTAACTATGGCTACACCTTC
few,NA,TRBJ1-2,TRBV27,CASSGLGGSLGYTF,TGTGCCAGCAGTGGCCTCGGCGGATCCCTTGGCTACACCTTC
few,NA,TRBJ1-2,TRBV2,CASSEDGSGGYTF,TGTGCCAGCAGTGAGGACGGCTCTGGGGGCTACACCTTC
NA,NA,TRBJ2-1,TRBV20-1,CSAPSARNNEQFF,TGCAGTGCTCCCTCGGCCAGAAACAATGAGCAGTTCTTC
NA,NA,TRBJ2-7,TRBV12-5,CASGLVLKDVSYEQYF,TGTGCTAGTGGTTTGGTATTGAAGGACGTCTCCTACGAGCAGTACTTC
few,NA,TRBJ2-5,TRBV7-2,CASSPVYSRETQYF,TGTGCCAGCAGCCCAGTATACTCCCGAGAGACCCAGTACTTC
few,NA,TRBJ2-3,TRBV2,CASTGNPGDTQYF,TGTGCCAGCACAGGCAATCCGGGGGATACGCAGTATTTT
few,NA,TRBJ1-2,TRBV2,CASRGITGKLWGYTF,TGTGCCAGCAGAGGCATAACAGGGAAACTTTGGGGCTACACCTTC
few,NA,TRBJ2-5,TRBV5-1,CASRVSGSGTQYF,TGCGCCAGCAGGGTCTCGGGGTCGGGGACCCAGTACTTC
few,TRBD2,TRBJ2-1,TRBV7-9,CASSLDGATSGRDEQFF,TGTGCCAGCAGCTTAGATGGGGCGACTAGCGGGAGGGATGAGCAGTTCTTC
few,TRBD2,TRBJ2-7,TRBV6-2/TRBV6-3,CASSYSTSGPYEQYF,TGTGCCAGCAGTTACTCCACTAGCGGACCCTACGAGCAGTACTTC
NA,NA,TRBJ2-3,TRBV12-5,CASGLEAYTQYF,TGTGCTAGTGGTTTGGAGGCCTATACGCAGTATTTT
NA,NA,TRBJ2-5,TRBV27,CASSPTRQSRQETQYF,TGTGCCAGCAGTCCAACGAGACAGAGTCGTCAAGAGACCCAGTACTTC
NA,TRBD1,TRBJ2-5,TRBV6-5,CASSPRTGGGSETQYF,TGTGCCAGCAGTCCCCGGACAGGGGGCGGTTCAGAGACCCAGTACTTC
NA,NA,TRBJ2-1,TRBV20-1,CSARRLGNQETQFF,TGCAGTGCTCGACGACTGGGGAATCAAGAGACCCAGTTCTTC
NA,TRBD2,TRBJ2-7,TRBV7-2,CASSHTGTSGVSYNEQYF,TGTGCCAGCAGCCACACCGGGACTAGCGGGGTCTCCTACAATGAGCAGTACTTC
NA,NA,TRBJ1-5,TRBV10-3,CAIGDSNQPQHF,TGTGCCATCGGTGACTCCAATCAGCCCCAGCATTTT
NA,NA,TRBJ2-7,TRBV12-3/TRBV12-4,CATSDRNSYEQYF,TGTGCCACCTCAGACAGGAACTCCTACGAGCAGTACTTC
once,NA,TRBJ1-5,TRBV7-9,CASSLTWGPPGPQHF,TGTGCCAGCAGCCTTACCTGGGGGCCGCCGGGGCCCCAGCATTTT
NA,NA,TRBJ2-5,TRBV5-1,CASSLEARDSETQYF,TGCGCCAGCAGCTTAGAAGCTCGGGACTCAGAGACCCAGTACTTC
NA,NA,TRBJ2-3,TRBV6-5,CATRRGLADTQYF,TGTGCCACCCGACGGGGGTTGGCAGATACGCAGTATTTT